This T cell receptor beta chain was obtained from a study of blood T cell repertoires in COVID-19. Across the study: The United States, Italy and Spain provided the acute and convalescent COVID-19 samples. PBMCs, B-cell-depleted T cells, or T cells provided the cDNA or gDNA that made up the material.

This CDR3 comprises 17 residues. V was clipped by 1 base and J by 8 bases; unmatched bases: 7. Germline V gene data show CDR1 as LGHDT and CDR2 as YNNKEL (reference sequence). Some clones are missing from TCRdb's copy, which holds only in-frame ones; the method was immunoSEQ multiplex PCR. The sample carries about 300,000 clones, 90% recorded once. The clonotype comes from a woman between 18 and 29 years old with acute COVID-19. Sequencing input: PBMCs or T cells enriched from blood (not recorded which). V gene TRBV3-1 (or the pseudogene TRBV3-2) combines with J gene TRBJ2-1; 14 bases are a match to TRBD2. The CDR3 sequence: CASSQGGLAGVRDEQFF. The CDR3 DNA reads TGTGCCAGCAGCCAAGGGGGACTAGCGGGAGTCAGGGATGAGCAGTTCTTC.